The 14 T cell receptor beta chains below were found in one sample sequenced in a study of yellow fever vaccine responses in identical twins (dated by TCRdb to 2016 to 2019). The library was prepared using RT-PCR. Sequencing used an Illumina HiSeq 2500. TCRdb trimmed public reads at Q25 via fastp, called clones via MiXCR and kept in-frame beta chains. Each CDR3 protein gets just one entry, which takes the most common genes and DNA from the rows behind it. This sample is represented by thousands of distinct CDR3 sequences; nearly 90% of them were singletons. Together, the top ten hold approximately 2% of the sample. The starting material was T cells from blood (PBMCs), unsorted or a sorted subset (not recorded which), obtained before or after yellow fever vaccination (not recorded which). The receptor set was obtained from a young woman who received the yellow fever vaccine. Donor details come from another sample of the same person, matched by shared clones.

As for this clonotype: The conserved phenylalanine or tryptophan normally closing the CDR3 is absent here, so this likely arose from a read error. The rearrangement uses TRBV5-1 and TRBJ2-1; 7 bases align to TRBD1. The CDR3 sequence is 14 residues long. V shed 4 bases and J 4 bases; nucleotides not matched to a gene: 5. Germline CDR1 is SGHRS and CDR2 is YFSETQ. Written as DNA, the CDR3 is TGCGCCAGCAGCGGTAACAGGGGATACAATGAGCAGTTCTAC. Translation gives CASSGNRGYNEQFY.

The chain employs TRBV29-1 and TRBJ2-7; TRBD1 agrees at 12 bases. This CDR3 contains 15 residues. The trim removed 1 base at V and 3 bases at J, leaving 4 bases unmatched. Germline-derived CDR1 and CDR2 are SQVTM and ANQGSEA. This CDR3 is CSVEGGTGGDYEQYF. The CDR3 DNA sequence: TGCAGCGTTGAAGGGGGGACAGGGGGCGACTACGAGCAGTACTTC.

The chain uses TRBV9 and TRBJ2-3; unclear D gene. Trimming cost V 0 bases and J 0 bases, with 8 bases left between them. Germline assignment: CDR1 SGDLS and CDR2 YYNGEE. The CDR3 spans 15 residues. The CDR3 sequence is CASSVGSISTDTQYF. The DNA for the CDR3 is TGTGCCAGCAGCGTAGGGTCGATCAGCACAGATACGCAGTATTTT.

The chain links TRBV10-1 to TRBJ2-2; TRBD2 agrees at 11 bases. This CDR3 has 14 amino acids. With 9 bases clipped from V and 5 bases from J, the junction kept 5 bases outside the gene matches. Germline V gene sequence: CDR1 WNHNN, CDR2 SYGVQD (reference sequence). CDR3 DNA: TGCGCCAGTAGCGGGAGGGCCGCAACCGGGGAGCTGTTTTTT. This gives the protein CASSGRAATGELFF.

The CDR3 here is CSVLGQGSSYNEQFF. The CDR3 coding sequence is TGCAGCGTCTTAGGACAGGGGAGCTCCTACAATGAGCAGTTCTTC. The rearrangement joins TRBV29-1 to TRBJ2-1, with TRBD1 matching 9 bases. The germline V gene encodes CDR1 SQVTM and CDR2 ANQGSEA. The length of the CDR3 is 15 residues. Trimming at V came to 6 bases and at J to 0 bases, leaving 6 bases not matched to a gene.

DNA of the CDR3: TGTGCCAGTAGTATCTTTGGGAGTATCAATGAGCAGTTCTTC. It translates to CASSIFGSINEQFF. The rearrangement uses TRBV19 and TRBJ2-1; maybe TRBD2 (5 bases). CDR3 length: 14 residues. The V end lost 3 bases, the J end lost 6 bases, and 12 bases lay between the germline ends. The V gene's germline CDR1 is LNHDA and CDR2 SQIVND (reference sequence). Full variable domain (rest looked up from reference TRBV19 and TRBJ2-1): DGGITQSPKYLFRKEGQNVTLSCEQNLNHDAMYWYRQDPGQGLRLIYYSQIVNDFQKGDIAEGYSVSREKKESFPLTVTSAQKNPTAFYLCASSIFGSINEQFFGPGTRLTVL.

The chain joins TRBV7-2 to TRBJ2-3; D remains unclear. Germline CDR1 is SGHTA and CDR2 is FQGNSA. V lost 0 bases and J lost 6, with 13 bases in between. This CDR3 spans 15 amino acids. As DNA, the CDR3 is TGTGCCAGCAGCTTAGCGCGTCCCTGGTCCGATACGCAGTATTTT. Protein sequence: CASSLARPWSDTQYF.

The V call is TRBV28, the J call TRBJ2-5, with 7 bases identical to TRBD1. Trimming cost V 5 bases and J 3 bases; bases outside gene matches: 3. The CDR3 has 13 amino acids. Germline-derived CDR1 and CDR2 are MDHEN and SYDVKM. The CDR3 DNA is TGTGCCAGCAGTCCCGGGACAGAAGAGACCCAGTACTTC. Translated: CASSPGTEETQYF.

V and J are TRBV6-2 or TRBV6-3 and TRBJ1-2, with D tentatively TRBD1 (5 bases). The CDR3 has 13 residues. Deletions cut 6 bases from V and 4 bases from J, with 12 bases between. CDR1 and CDR2 from the germline V gene are MNHEY and SVGEGT. The CDR3 protein is CASSYTDTYGYTF. The CDR3 bases are TGTGCCAGCAGCTATACGGACACCTATGGCTACACCTTC.

The sample holds one count of this clonotype. This sequence joins TRBV11-1 and TRBJ2-5; D perhaps matches TRBD1 (5 bases). Trimming pared 1 base from V and 5 bases from J, leaving 11 bases between. Germline V gene data show CDR1 as SGHAT and CDR2 as FQDESV (reference sequence). This CDR3 is 14 amino acids long. CDR3 sequence: CASSLVAGSETQYF. The CDR3, as DNA: TGTGCCAGCAGCTTAGTTGCAGGGTCGGAGACCCAGTACTTC.

This clonotype was seen a few times. The chain links TRBV13 to TRBJ1-5; the D is unclear. Germline CDR1 and CDR2: PRHDT and FYEKMQ (reference sequence). This CDR3 has 14 amino acids. Trimming shortened V by 5 bases and J by 1 base, and 9 bases separated the two germline ends. In DNA form, the CDR3 reads TGTGCCAGCAGCGATAGGACGAGCAATCAGCCCCAGCATTTT. Protein sequence: CASSDRTSNQPQHF.

This chain uses TRBV5-1 with TRBJ2-5, with D uncertain. Trimming shortened V by 2 bases and J by 4 bases, and 12 bases separated the two germline ends. The CDR3 loop spans 14 amino acids. Germline-derived CDR1 and CDR2 are SGHRS and YFSETQ. The CDR3 is CASSFRNSGETQYF. CDR3 coding DNA: TGCGCCAGCAGCTTTAGGAATTCGGGAGAGACCCAGTACTTC.

The chain links TRBV2 to TRBJ2-3; 8 nucleotides match TRBD2. V was clipped by 2 bases and J by 6 bases; unmatched bases: 7. CDR3 length equals 15 residues. In germline, CDR1 is SNHLY, CDR2 FYNNEI. For the CDR3, the DNA is TGTGCCAGCAGTGAATCCCTAGCGGGTGGGGATACGCAGTATTTT. Residues: CASSESLAGGDTQYF.

The V and J genes are TRBV6-1 and TRBJ1-5; 8 nucleotides agree with TRBD1. The CDR3 spans 14 residues. In germline, CDR1 is MNHNS, CDR2 SASEGT. V was clipped by 6 bases and J by 2 bases; unmatched bases: 3. The CDR3 spells CASRPQGGNQPQHF. Written as DNA, the CDR3 is TGTGCCAGCAGACCACAGGGGGGCAATCAGCCCCAGCATTTT.